This TCR beta chain was profiled in a study of CD8 T cells in ankylosing spondylitis. Each TCR beta library was made by quantitative 5'-RACE that incorporated molecular barcodes. TCRdb used MiXCR to reprocess the 5' RACE reads, holding one entry per CDR3 protein. The data contain some 130,000 distinct CDR3 sequences, approximately 10% of them singletons. Notes on the study in general: Reportedly, matched ankylosing spondylitis synovial fluid was significantly enriched for disease-linked clones. In ankylosing spondylitis blood, a motif of seven to nine highly homologous TCR beta variants appeared characteristic. Earlier reports found some motif variants in synovial fluid and blood in reactive arthritis.

V trimming: 0 bases; J trimming: 7 bases; junction bases outside the gene matches: 8. The CDR3 is made up of 16 amino acids. Germline V gene sequence: CDR1 DFQATT, CDR2 SNEGSKA (reference sequence). This clonotype was observed many times. What it binds is not known. The V and J genes are TRBV20-1 and TRBJ2-3; 12 bases are shared with TRBD2. This clonotype was sampled from a male donor with ankylosing spondylitis or in good health (not recorded which). The sample taken for sequencing was blood, either unsorted or a sorted T cell fraction (not recorded which). CDR3 sequence reads: CSARDLGLAGIYTQYF. The CDR3 DNA follows: TGCAGTGCTAGAGATCTTGGACTAGCGGGAATCTATACGCAGTATTTT.